This TCR beta chain emerged from a study of T cell changes during pregnancy in multiple sclerosis (dated by TCRdb to about 2019). A note on the overall study: In women with multiple sclerosis, the researchers looked at how the T cell repertoire shifted as pregnancy progressed.

Its CDR3 holds 11 amino acids, cysteine through phenylalanine. CDR3 DNA is the only sequence kept; it has 33 bases, read in frame from the first base. The germline V gene encodes CDR1 SGHTA and CDR2 FQGNSA. Trimmed from V: 6 bases; trimmed from J: 11 bases; junction bases lacking a gene match: 6. This clone was detected once. The antigen it recognizes is unknown. No much larger clone exists at a distance of one base, and base qualities are not known. The library was made by the immunoSEQ multiplex PCR assay. TCRdb retrieved this table from immuneACCESS and kept in-frame rearrangements only. Not all clones are present; in checked studies, unresolved V genes account for under half, and no reason is known for the remainder. The sample table lists about 38,000 clones, approximately 90% of them with a count of one. More than 0.55% of the sample goes to the ten largest clones.

The receptor's source is a female donor with multiple sclerosis, enrolled in a pregnancy study. In this chain, TRBV7-2 is recombined with TRBJ1-1, and 7 junction bases match TRBD1. Sequencing was performed on CD4+ T cells from peripheral blood mononuclear cells, taken before pregnancy. The DNA is TGTGCCAGCAGTCTAGGGGGCCAGGCTTTCTTT. It translates as CASSLGGQAFF.